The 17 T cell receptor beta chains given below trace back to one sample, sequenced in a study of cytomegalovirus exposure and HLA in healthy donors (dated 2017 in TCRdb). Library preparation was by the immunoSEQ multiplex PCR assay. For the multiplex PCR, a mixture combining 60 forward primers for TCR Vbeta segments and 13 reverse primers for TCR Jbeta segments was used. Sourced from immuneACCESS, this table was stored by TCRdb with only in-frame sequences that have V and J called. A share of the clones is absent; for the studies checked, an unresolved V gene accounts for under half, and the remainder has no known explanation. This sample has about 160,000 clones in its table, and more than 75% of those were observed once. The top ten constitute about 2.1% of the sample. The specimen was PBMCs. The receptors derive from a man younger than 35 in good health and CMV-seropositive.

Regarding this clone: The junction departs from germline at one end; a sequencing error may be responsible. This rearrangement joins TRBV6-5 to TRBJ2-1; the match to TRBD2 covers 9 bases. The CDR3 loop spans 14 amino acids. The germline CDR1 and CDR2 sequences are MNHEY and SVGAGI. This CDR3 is CASRGLASNNEQFF. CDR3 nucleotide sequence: TGTGCCAGCAGGGGACTAGCCTCCAACAATGAGCAGTTCTTC.

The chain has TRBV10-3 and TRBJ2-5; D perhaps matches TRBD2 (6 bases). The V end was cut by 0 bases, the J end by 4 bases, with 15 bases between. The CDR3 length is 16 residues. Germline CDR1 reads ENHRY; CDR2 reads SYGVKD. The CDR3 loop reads CAISESVGYGRETQYF. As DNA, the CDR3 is TGTGCCATCAGTGAGTCGGTTGGGTACGGGAGAGAGACCCAGTACTTC.

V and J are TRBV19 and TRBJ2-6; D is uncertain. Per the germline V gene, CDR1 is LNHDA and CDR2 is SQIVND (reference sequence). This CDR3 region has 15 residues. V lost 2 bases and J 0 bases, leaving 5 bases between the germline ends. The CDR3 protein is CASSISGSGANVLTF. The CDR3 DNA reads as TGTGCCAGTAGTATATCAGGCTCTGGGGCCAACGTCCTGACTTTC.

In nucleotides, the CDR3 is TGTGCCAGCAGTAAGGACAGCCTAAATCAGCCCCAGCATTTT. Translating it yields CASSKDSLNQPQHF. The chain employs TRBV28 and TRBJ1-5, with TRBD1 as a possible D gene (6 bases). Deletions cut 5 bases from V and 4 bases from J, with 12 bases between. The CDR3 consists of 14 residues. The germline V gene encodes CDR1 MDHEN and CDR2 SYDVKM.

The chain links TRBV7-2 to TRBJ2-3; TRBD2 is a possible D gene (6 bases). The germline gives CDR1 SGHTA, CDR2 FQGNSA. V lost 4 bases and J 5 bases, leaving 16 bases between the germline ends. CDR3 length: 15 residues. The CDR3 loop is CASSWDWTSRDTQYF. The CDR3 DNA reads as TGTGCCAGCAGCTGGGACTGGACCTCGCGAGATACGCAGTATTTT.

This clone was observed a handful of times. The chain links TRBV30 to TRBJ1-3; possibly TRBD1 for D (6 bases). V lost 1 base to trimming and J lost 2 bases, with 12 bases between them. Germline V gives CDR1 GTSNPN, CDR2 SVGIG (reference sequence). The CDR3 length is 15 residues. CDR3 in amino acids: CAWSGTVVTGNTIYF. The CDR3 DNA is TGTGCCTGGAGTGGGACAGTGGTTACTGGAAACACCATATATTTT.

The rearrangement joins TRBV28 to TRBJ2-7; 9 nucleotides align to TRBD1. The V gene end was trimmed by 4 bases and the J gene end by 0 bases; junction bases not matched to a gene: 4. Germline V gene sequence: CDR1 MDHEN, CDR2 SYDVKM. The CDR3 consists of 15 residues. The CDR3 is CASSSGTGNSYEQYF. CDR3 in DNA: TGTGCCAGCAGTTCCGGGACAGGGAACTCCTACGAGCAGTACTTC.

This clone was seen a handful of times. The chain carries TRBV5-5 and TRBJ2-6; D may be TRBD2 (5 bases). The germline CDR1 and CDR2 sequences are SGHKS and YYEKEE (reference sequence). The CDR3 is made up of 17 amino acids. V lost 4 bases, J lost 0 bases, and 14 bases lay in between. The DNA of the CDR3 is TGTGCCAGCAGCGCCACCACGGGGAGCTCTGGGGCCAACGTCCTGACTTTC. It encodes CASSATTGSSGANVLTF.

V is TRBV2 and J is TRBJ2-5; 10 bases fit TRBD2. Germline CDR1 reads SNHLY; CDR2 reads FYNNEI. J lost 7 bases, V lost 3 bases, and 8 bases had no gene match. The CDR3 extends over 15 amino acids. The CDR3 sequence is CASSDTSGKWGTQYF. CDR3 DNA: TGTGCCAGCAGTGACACTAGCGGGAAATGGGGGACCCAGTACTTC.

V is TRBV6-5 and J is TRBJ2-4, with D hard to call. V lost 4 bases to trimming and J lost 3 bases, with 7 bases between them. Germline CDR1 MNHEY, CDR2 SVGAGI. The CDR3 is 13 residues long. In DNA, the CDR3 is TGTGCCAGCAGTTCGGGTGGCAAAAACATTCAGTACTTC. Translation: CASSSGGKNIQYF.

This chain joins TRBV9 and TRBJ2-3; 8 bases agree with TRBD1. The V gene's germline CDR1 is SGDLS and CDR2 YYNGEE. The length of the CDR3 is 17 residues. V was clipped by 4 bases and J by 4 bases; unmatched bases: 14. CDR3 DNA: TGTGCCAGCAGCCCCTCGATCGGACAGGGCGTTTCAGATACGCAGTATTTT. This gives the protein CASSPSIGQGVSDTQYF. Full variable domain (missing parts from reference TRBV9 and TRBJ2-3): DSGVTQTPKHLITATGQRVTLRCSPRSGDLSVYWYQQSLDQGLQFLIQYYNGEERAKGNILERFSAQQFPDLHSELNLSSLELGDSALYFCASSPSIGQGVSDTQYFGPGTRLTVL.

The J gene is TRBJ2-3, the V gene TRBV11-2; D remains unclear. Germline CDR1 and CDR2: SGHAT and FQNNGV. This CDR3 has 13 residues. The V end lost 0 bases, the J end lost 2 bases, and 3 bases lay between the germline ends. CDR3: CASSLDITDTQYF. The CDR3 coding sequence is TGTGCCAGCAGCTTAGACATCACAGATACGCAGTATTTT.

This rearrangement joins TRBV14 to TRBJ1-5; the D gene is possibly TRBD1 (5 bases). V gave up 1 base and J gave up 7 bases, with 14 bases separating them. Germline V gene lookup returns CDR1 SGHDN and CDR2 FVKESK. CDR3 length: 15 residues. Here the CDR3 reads CASSQGLGGEQPQHF. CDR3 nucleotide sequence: TGTGCCAGCAGCCAAGGATTGGGAGGGGAGCAGCCCCAGCATTTT.

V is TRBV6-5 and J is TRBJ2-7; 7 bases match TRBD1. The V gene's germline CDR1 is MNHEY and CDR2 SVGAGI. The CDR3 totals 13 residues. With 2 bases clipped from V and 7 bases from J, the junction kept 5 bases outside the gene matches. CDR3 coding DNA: TGTGCCAGCAGTTACCGAGGGGGCTGGGAGCAGTACTTC. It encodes CASSYRGGWEQYF.

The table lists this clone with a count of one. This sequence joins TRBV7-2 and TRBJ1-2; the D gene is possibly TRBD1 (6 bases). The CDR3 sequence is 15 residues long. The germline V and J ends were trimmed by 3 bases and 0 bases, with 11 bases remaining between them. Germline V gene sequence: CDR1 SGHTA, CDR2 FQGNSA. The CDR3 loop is CASSLGARANYGYTF. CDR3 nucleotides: TGTGCCAGCAGCTTGGGGGCCAGGGCTAACTATGGCTACACCTTC.

The CDR3 sequence is CASSFGTGSTDTQYF. The CDR3, as DNA: TGCGCCAGCAGCTTCGGAACAGGGAGCACAGATACGCAGTATTTT. The chain employs TRBV5-1 and TRBJ2-3, with D maybe TRBD1 (6 bases). Per the germline V gene, CDR1 is SGHRS and CDR2 is YFSETQ. V lost 2 bases and J lost 0, with 10 bases in between. CDR3 length equals 15 residues.

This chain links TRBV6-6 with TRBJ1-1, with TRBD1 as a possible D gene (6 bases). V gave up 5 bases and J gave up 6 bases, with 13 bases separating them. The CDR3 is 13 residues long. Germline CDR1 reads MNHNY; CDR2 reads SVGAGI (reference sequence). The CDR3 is CASSLTGQAEAFF. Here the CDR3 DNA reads TGTGCCAGCAGTCTAACAGGGCAGGCTGAAGCTTTCTTT.